This T cell receptor (beta chain) was sequenced during a study of OX40 agonist ivuxolimab in advanced cancers. As for the study in general: Patients were dosed with the agonistic anti-OX40 (CD134) antibody ivuxolimab. The study gave patients intravenous ivuxolimab at 0.01 to 10 mg/kg every 2 weeks. Overall study findings and caveats: At doses 0.1 to 3.0 mg/kg, CD4+ and CD8+ clones expanded.

On this clone: What it binds is not known.

Assay used: immunoSEQ multiplex PCR; TCRdb lists only in-frame clones, some missing. The table includes tens of thousands of clones, about 93% detected once. This CDR3 spans 15 amino acids. Germline-derived CDR1 and CDR2 are LNHDA and SQIVND (reference sequence). Trimming pared 1 base from V and 5 bases from J, leaving 14 bases between. The sequence derives from an adult with an advanced solid tumor such as melanoma, head and neck, liver or kidney cancer. The sequenced sample was CD4+ or CD8+ T cells sorted from blood, obtained in a trial of the OX40 agonist ivuxolimab. The chain couples TRBV19 to TRBJ2-5, with unresolved D. CDR3 coding DNA: TGTGCCAGTAGTATAGCGCTAGGGTCATGGGAGACCCAGTACTTC. It encodes CASSIALGSWETQYF.